Here is one T cell receptor beta chain with its context. These data are taken from a study of blood T cell repertoires in COVID-19. Study information: Both acute and convalescent COVID-19 samples were obtained from the United States, Italy and Spain.

Clones were read by immunoSEQ multiplex PCR, and TCRdb kept only the in-frame ones, dropping some. Of under 110,000 clones in the sample, roughly nine tenths were seen once. Germline loops: CDR1 SEHNR, CDR2 FQNEAQ (reference sequence). There are 15 residues in the CDR3. J was trimmed by 1 base and V by 6 bases; bases with no gene match: 6. The sample consisted of peripheral blood. The rearrangement links TRBV7-9 to TRBJ1-5; 7 bases are a match to TRBD1. The TCR comes from a man in his fifties with acute or convalescent COVID-19. CDR3 sequence reads: CASSPGTDSNQPQHF. The CDR3 DNA reads TGTGCCAGCAGTCCCGGGACAGACAGCAATCAGCCCCAGCATTTT.